The 27 T cell receptor beta chains below all came from one sample that was sequenced in a study of cytomegalovirus exposure and HLA in healthy donors. Use of 60 Vbeta and 13 Jbeta primers characterized the PCR. Some clones are missing from TCRdb's copy, which holds only in-frame ones; the method was immunoSEQ multiplex PCR. This sample has tens of thousands of clones, with more than 75% found just once. Sequencing was carried out using PBMCs. These TCRs come from a woman aged 35 to 49 in good health and CMV-seropositive.

The V and J genes are TRBV2 and TRBJ1-5; 7 nucleotides align to TRBD1. Germline V lookup: CDR1 SNHLY, CDR2 FYNNEI. Trimming at V came to 6 bases and at J to 4 bases, leaving 12 bases not matched to a gene. This CDR3 spans 16 amino acids. CDR3 DNA sequence: TGTGCCAGCAGCGACTCATACAGGGGTGGAAATCAGCCCCAGCATTTT. This translates into CASSDSYRGGNQPQHF.

V is TRBV7-2 and J is TRBJ1-5; 10 positions agree with TRBD1. The CDR3 is 15 residues long. Germline V gives CDR1 SGHTA, CDR2 FQGNSA. Germline trimming cut 5 bases from V and 2 bases from J; bases unmatched to any gene: 3. CDR3 region: CASSAGTGGNQPQHF. The CDR3 DNA follows: TGTGCCAGCAGCGCCGGGACAGGGGGCAATCAGCCCCAGCATTTT.

The V call is TRBV11-2, the J call TRBJ2-3; 7 bases are shared with TRBD2. The CDR3 runs to 14 residues. The trim removed 4 bases at V and 4 bases at J, leaving 5 bases unmatched. The germline V gene encodes CDR1 SGHAT and CDR2 FQNNGV. CDR3 DNA: TGTGCCAGCAGCTCAAAGCGGGGCGCAGATACGCAGTATTTT. It translates to CASSSKRGADTQYF.

This clone has a handful of counts. This chain uses TRBV5-8 with TRBJ1-4, with a weak D call TRBD1 (6 bases). Between the trimmed V and J ends, which lost 0 bases and 2 bases, there was a span of 8 bases. The germline CDR1 and CDR2 sequences are SGHTS and YDEGEE. CDR3 size: 15 residues. The CDR3 bases are TGTGCCAGCAGCTTGGGGGGGCTTACTAATGAAAAACTGTTTTTT. Protein product: CASSLGGLTNEKLFF.

The V gene is TRBV10-3, the J gene TRBJ2-5, with 14 bases identical to TRBD2. Unmatched junction bases numbered 3, after V lost 8 bases and J lost 4 bases. The CDR3 has 14 residues. CDR1 is ENHRY and CDR2 is SYGVKD in the germline V gene. CDR3 nucleotide sequence: TGTGCCATCGGACTAGCGGGGGGAGGAGAGACCCAGTACTTC. Translated, it gives CAIGLAGGGETQYF.

This clone has just one count. The chain recombines TRBV28 with TRBJ2-3; 9 bases line up with TRBD2. The germline V gene encodes CDR1 MDHEN and CDR2 SYDVKM. Germline trimming cut 3 bases from V and 0 bases from J; bases unmatched to any gene: 7. The CDR3 length is 17 residues. The CDR3 sequence is CASSFWPSGKSTDTQYF. The CDR3 DNA reads TGTGCCAGCAGTTTCTGGCCTAGCGGGAAAAGCACAGATACGCAGTATTTT.

Remarks on this clone: The junction departs from the called germline gene at one end, perhaps through a read error. This sequence joins TRBV15 and TRBJ2-2; 10 bases are shared with TRBD1. There are 15 residues in the CDR3. Germline loops: CDR1 LNHNV, CDR2 YYDKDF (reference sequence). The CDR3 DNA is TGTGCCACCAGCAGGTTGACAGGGGGCACCGAGGAGCTGTTTTTT. It encodes CATSRLTGGTEELFF.

The chain joins TRBV5-8 to TRBJ1-2; no clear D gene. V lost 4 bases and J 13 bases, leaving 14 bases between the germline ends. This CDR3 is built from 11 residues. CDR1 SGHTS and CDR2 YDEGEE come from the germline V gene. CDR3 nucleotides: TGTGCCAGCAGCGCCTTTATCGGGAGCACCTTC. This encodes CASSAFIGSTF.

The rearrangement uses TRBV27 and TRBJ2-1, with a weak D call TRBD1 (6 bases). V was cut by 1 base and J by 5 bases, with 15 bases left in between. The germline CDR1 and CDR2 sequences are MNHEY and SMNVEV (reference sequence). CDR3 length equals 16 residues. Here the CDR3 DNA reads TGTGCCAGCAGTTTATTAGTAGGGACAAGAGACAATGAGCAGTTCTTC. Its translation is CASSLLVGTRDNEQFF.

This clone was counted a few times. The chain combines TRBV30 with TRBJ1-1; 8 positions match TRBD1. The germline V gene has CDR1 GTSNPN and CDR2 SVGIG (reference sequence). The V gene end was trimmed by 4 bases and the J gene end by 2 bases; junction bases not matched to a gene: 15. The CDR3 is 17 residues long. The CDR3 DNA is TGTGCCTGGACCACACTCTCAACAGGGGGGGGAAACACTGAAGCTTTCTTT. It is translated as CAWTTLSTGGGNTEAFF.

The chain has TRBV9 and TRBJ2-6, with unresolved D. The CDR3 runs to 15 residues. Between the trimmed V and J ends, which lost 0 bases and 0 bases, there was a span of 4 bases. The germline CDR1 and CDR2 sequences are SGDLS and YYNGEE. This chain's CDR3 is CASSVAYSGANVLTF. The CDR3, as DNA: TGTGCCAGCAGCGTAGCCTACTCTGGGGCCAACGTCCTGACTTTC.

This clone was seen once. The chain combines TRBV19 with TRBJ1-6, with TRBD1 identical over 7 bases. With V trimmed by 9 bases and J by 9 bases, 8 bases remained unmatched. Germline-derived CDR1 and CDR2 are LNHDA and SQIVND (reference sequence). CDR3 length: 13 amino acids. The CDR3 nucleotides are TGTGCCAGCTCTTGGGACAGTCGTTCACCCCTCCACTTT. It specifies CASSWDSRSPLHF. Variable domain in full (rest from reference TRBV19 and TRBJ1-6): DGGITQSPKYLFRKEGQNVTLSCEQNLNHDAMYWYRQDPGQGLRLIYYSQIVNDFQKGDIAEGYSVSREKKESFPLTVTSAQKNPTAFYLCASSWDSRSPLHFGNGTRLTVT.

In its sample, this clone was seen once. The chain recombines TRBV28 with TRBJ2-2; D gene unclear. The length of the CDR3 is 12 residues. With 6 bases removed from V and 5 bases from J, the gap between germline ends came to 7 bases. Germline CDR1 MDHEN, CDR2 SYDVKM. DNA for the CDR3: TGTGCCAGCAGCTTCTTGACCGGGGAGCTGTTTTTT. Translated: CASSFLTGELFF.

The chain has TRBV27 and TRBJ1-2; 7 positions agree with TRBD1. In germline, CDR1 is MNHEY, CDR2 SMNVEV (reference sequence). V was clipped by 4 bases and J by 4 bases; unmatched bases: 6. There are 14 residues in the CDR3. CDR3 bases: TGTGCCAGCAGTTCGGCCCACAGGGGCTATGGCTACACCTTC. Protein: CASSSAHRGYGYTF.

The J gene is TRBJ1-1, the V gene TRBV7-9; D is perhaps TRBD1 (5 bases). The germline gives CDR1 SEHNR, CDR2 FQNEAQ (reference sequence). This CDR3 contains 15 residues. Trimming shortened V by 5 bases and J by 3 bases, and 16 bases separated the two germline ends. CDR3 sequence (DNA): TGTGCCAGCAGCGAAAGACAGACGTCGGACACTGAAGCTTTCTTT. This gives the protein CASSERQTSDTEAFF.

The chain is built from TRBV19 and TRBJ1-5, with D unclear. CDR1 and CDR2 (germline): LNHDA, SQIVND (reference sequence). The CDR3 is 13 residues long. With 5 bases removed from V and 4 bases from J, the gap between germline ends came to 9 bases. In DNA form, the CDR3 reads TGTGCCAGTAGTGTTCAGGCTAATCAGCCCCAGCATTTT. Encoded protein: CASSVQANQPQHF.

The J gene is TRBJ2-1, the V gene TRBV30; D is ambiguous. V lost 0 bases and J lost 4, with 10 bases in between. The CDR3 has 14 residues. CDR1 and CDR2 (germline): GTSNPN, SVGIG (reference sequence). The CDR3 is CAWSVRRMYNEQFF. The CDR3 region has the DNA TGTGCCTGGAGTGTACGGAGAATGTACAATGAGCAGTTCTTC.

The rearrangement links TRBV7-2 to TRBJ2-4; TRBD2 aligns across 15 bases. This CDR3 region has 16 residues. V was clipped by 5 bases and J by 8 bases; unmatched bases: 7. Germline CDR1 reads SGHTA; CDR2 reads FQGNSA. The chain's CDR3 is CASSKGLAGGWDIQYF. CDR3 bases: TGTGCCAGCAGCAAGGGACTAGCGGGAGGCTGGGACATTCAGTACTTC.

The chain uses TRBV7-3 and TRBJ1-2, with 7 bases identical to TRBD1. CDR3 length: 15 residues. V dropped 5 bases and J dropped 8; count of bases not matched to a gene: 14. Germline lookup yields CDR1 SGHTA and CDR2 FQGTGA. The CDR3 DNA reads as TGTGCCAGCAGCCTAAGCCCGGGACAGCCGGTGGGCTACACCTTC. Protein sequence: CASSLSPGQPVGYTF.

The chain joins TRBV30 to TRBJ1-3, with 7 bases aligning to TRBD1. V shed 2 bases, J shed 3 bases, and the junction held 10 bases outside the gene matches. Germline V gives CDR1 GTSNPN, CDR2 SVGIG (reference sequence). The CDR3 runs to 16 residues. CDR3 region: CAWSQWGAGGGNTIYF. In nucleotides, the CDR3 is TGTGCCTGGAGTCAATGGGGGGCAGGGGGTGGAAACACCATATATTTT.

The V gene is TRBV18, the J gene TRBJ2-5, with 9 bases fitting TRBD1. With 3 bases clipped from V and 5 bases from J, the junction kept 4 bases outside the gene matches. Germline CDR1 reads KGHSH; CDR2 reads LQKENI. This CDR3 contains 14 residues. CDR3 in DNA: TGTGCCAGCTCACCGTGGGGGACAGGGGAGACCCAGTACTTC. Translating gives CASSPWGTGETQYF.

The genes are TRBV19 and TRBJ2-7; tentative D call: TRBD1 (6 bases). The V gene lost 3 bases and the J gene lost 5 bases, with 11 bases spanning the gap. The CDR3 is made up of 13 amino acids. CDR1 and CDR2 from the germline V gene are LNHDA and SQIVND (reference sequence). CDR3 coding DNA: TGTGCCAGTAGTATGGTTGGGGGCGACGAGCAGTACTTC. Residues: CASSMVGGDEQYF.

This clone was observed once. V usage is TRBV7-8 and J usage is TRBJ2-3, with 11 positions matching TRBD2. The CDR3 sequence is 15 residues long. Germline CDR1 is SGHVS and CDR2 is FQNEAQ. With V trimmed by 1 base and J by 4 bases, 1 base remained unmatched. For the CDR3, the DNA is TGTGCCAGCAGCTTAGTAGCGGGGGGGCCAGATACGCAGTATTTT. Protein product: CASSLVAGGPDTQYF.

This chain connects TRBV7-2 to TRBJ1-6, with unresolved D. This CDR3 is built from 17 residues. V shed 4 bases and J shed 1 base, with 14 bases lying between them. Germline V gene lookup returns CDR1 SGHTA and CDR2 FQGNSA. The CDR3 sequence: CASSSPAGRSYNSPLHF. The CDR3 nucleotides are TGTGCCAGCAGCTCACCTGCAGGTAGATCCTATAATTCACCCCTCCACTTT.

V and J are TRBV9 and TRBJ1-1; TRBD1 agrees at 7 bases. CDR3 size: 15 residues. Germline values: CDR1 SGDLS, CDR2 YYNGEE. After removal of 3 bases from V and 2 bases from J, the junction contained 7 bases not matched to a gene. The CDR3 DNA reads as TGTGCCAGCAGCGGAGACCAGGGGGGAAACACTGAAGCTTTCTTT. Translated, it gives CASSGDQGGNTEAFF.

This sequence joins TRBV9 and TRBJ2-1; 12 bases map to TRBD2. CDR3 size: 16 residues. In germline, CDR1 is SGDLS, CDR2 YYNGEE. The V gene end was trimmed by 2 bases and the J gene end by 8 bases; junction bases not matched to a gene: 8. The CDR3 reads CASSVGTSGGRYEQFF. CDR3 DNA: TGTGCCAGCAGCGTGGGAACTAGCGGGGGGAGGTATGAGCAGTTCTTC.

The genes are TRBV29-1 and TRBJ2-7; 7 nucleotides agree with TRBD1. Germline trimming cut 4 bases from V and 2 bases from J; bases unmatched to any gene: 8. The CDR3 totals 14 residues. CDR1 and CDR2 (germline): SQVTM, ANQGSEA. The CDR3 DNA reads TGCAGCGTTGGGAAGGGGGCCCTAACCTACGAGCAGTACTTC. Encoded protein: CSVGKGALTYEQYF.